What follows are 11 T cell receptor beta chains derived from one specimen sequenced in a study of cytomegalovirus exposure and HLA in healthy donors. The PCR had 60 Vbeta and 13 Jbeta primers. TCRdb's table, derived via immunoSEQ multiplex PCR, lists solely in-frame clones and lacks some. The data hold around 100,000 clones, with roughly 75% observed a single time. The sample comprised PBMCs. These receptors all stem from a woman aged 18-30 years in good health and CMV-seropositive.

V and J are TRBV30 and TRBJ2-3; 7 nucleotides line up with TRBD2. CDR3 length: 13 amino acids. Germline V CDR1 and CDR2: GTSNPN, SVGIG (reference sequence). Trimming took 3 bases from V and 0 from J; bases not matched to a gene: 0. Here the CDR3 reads CAWSGGSTDTQYF. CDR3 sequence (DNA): TGTGCCTGGAGCGGGGGGAGCACAGATACGCAGTATTTT.

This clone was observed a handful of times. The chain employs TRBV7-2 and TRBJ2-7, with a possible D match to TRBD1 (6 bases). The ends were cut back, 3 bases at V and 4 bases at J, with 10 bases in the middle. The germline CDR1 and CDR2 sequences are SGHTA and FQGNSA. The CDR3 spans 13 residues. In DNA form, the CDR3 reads TGTGCCAGCAGCTTTGGGCAGGGGTACGAGCAGTACTTC. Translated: CASSFGQGYEQYF. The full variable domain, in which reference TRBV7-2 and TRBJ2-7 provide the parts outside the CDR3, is GAGVSQSPSNKVTEKGKDVELRCDPISGHTALYWYRQSLGQGLEFLIYFQGNSAPDKSGLPSDRFSAERTGGSVSTLTIQRTQQEDSAVYLCASSFGQGYEQYFGPGTRLTVT.

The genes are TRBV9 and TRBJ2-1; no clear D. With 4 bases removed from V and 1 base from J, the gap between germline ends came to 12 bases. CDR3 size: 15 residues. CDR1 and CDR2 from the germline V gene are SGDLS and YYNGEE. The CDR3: CASSLRHLSYNEQFF. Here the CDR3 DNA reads TGTGCCAGCAGCTTAAGACATCTTTCCTACAATGAGCAGTTCTTC. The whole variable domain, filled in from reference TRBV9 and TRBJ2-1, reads DSGVTQTPKHLITATGQRVTLRCSPRSGDLSVYWYQQSLDQGLQFLIQYYNGEERAKGNILERFSAQQFPDLHSELNLSSLELGDSALYFCASSLRHLSYNEQFFGPGTRLTVL.

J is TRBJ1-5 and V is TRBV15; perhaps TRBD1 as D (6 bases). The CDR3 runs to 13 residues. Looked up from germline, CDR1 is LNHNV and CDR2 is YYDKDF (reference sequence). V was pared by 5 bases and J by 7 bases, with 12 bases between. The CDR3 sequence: CATSQGQGQPQHF. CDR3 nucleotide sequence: TGTGCCACCAGCCAGGGGCAGGGGCAGCCCCAGCATTTT. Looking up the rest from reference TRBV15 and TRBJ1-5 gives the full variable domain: DAMVIQNPRYQVTQFGKPVTLSCSQTLNHNVMYWYQQKSSQAPKLLFHYYDKDFNNEADTPDNFQSRRPNTSFCFLDIRSPGLGDTAMYLCATSQGQGQPQHFGDGTRLSIL.

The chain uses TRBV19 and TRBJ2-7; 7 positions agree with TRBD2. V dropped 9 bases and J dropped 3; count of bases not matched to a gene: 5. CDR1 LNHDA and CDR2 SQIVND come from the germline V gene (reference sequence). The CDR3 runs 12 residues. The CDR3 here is CARSGTNYEQYF. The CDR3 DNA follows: TGTGCCAGATCCGGGACTAACTACGAGCAGTACTTC.

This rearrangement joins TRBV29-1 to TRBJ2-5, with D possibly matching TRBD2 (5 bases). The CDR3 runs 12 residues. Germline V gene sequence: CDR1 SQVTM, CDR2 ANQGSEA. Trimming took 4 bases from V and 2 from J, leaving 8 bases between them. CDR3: CSVGQRQETQYF. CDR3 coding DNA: TGCAGCGTTGGGCAGCGGCAAGAGACCCAGTACTTC.

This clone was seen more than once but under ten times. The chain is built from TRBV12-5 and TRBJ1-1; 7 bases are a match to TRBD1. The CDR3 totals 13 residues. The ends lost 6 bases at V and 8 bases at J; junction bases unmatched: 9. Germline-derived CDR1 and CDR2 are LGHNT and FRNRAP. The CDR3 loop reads CASGPWDSAEAFF. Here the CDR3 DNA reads TGTGCTAGTGGCCCCTGGGACAGCGCCGAAGCTTTCTTT.

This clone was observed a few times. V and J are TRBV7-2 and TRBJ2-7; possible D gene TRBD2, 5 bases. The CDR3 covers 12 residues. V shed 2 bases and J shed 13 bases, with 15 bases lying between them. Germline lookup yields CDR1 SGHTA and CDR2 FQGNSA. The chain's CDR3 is CASSLRTGSPYF. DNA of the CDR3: TGTGCCAGCAGCTTAAGGACTGGTTCCCCATACTTC. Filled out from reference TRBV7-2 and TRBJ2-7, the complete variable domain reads GAGVSQSPSNKVTEKGKDVELRCDPISGHTALYWYRQSLGQGLEFLIYFQGNSAPDKSGLPSDRFSAERTGGSVSTLTIQRTQQEDSAVYLCASSLRTGSPYFGPGTRLTVT.

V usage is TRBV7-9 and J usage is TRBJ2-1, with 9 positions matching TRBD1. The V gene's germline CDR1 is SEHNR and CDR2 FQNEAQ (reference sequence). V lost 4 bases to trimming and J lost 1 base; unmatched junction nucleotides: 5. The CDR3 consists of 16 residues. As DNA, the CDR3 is TGTGCCAGCAGCTCACCGGGACAGGGATCCTACAATGAGCAGTTCTTC. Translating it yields CASSSPGQGSYNEQFF.

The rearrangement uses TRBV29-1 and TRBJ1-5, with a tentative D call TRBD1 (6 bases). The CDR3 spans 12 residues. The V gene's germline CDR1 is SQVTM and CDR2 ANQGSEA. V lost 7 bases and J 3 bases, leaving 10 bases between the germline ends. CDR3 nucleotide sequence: TGCAGCGCCCGACAGGACAATCAGCCCCAGCATTTT. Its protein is CSARQDNQPQHF.

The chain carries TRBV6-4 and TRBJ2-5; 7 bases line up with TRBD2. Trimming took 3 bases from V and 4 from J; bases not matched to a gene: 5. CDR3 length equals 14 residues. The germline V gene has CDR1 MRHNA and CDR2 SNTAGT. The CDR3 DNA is TGTGCCAGCAGTGAGGGGCCGGGAGGAGAGACCCAGTACTTC. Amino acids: CASSEGPGGETQYF.